Below, 25 T cell receptor beta chains from the same sample are listed, as sequenced in a study of control samples from healthy donors and cancer patients. The data were produced by immunoSEQ multiplex PCR, yet TCRdb's version contains in-frame clones alone and is incomplete. The sample shows about 89,000 clones, more than 70% of them seen only once. What was sequenced was blood. These receptors all stem from a woman in her thirties or forties in good health.

This sequence joins TRBV18 and TRBJ1-3; D possibly corresponds to TRBD1 (5 bases). The germline CDR1 and CDR2 sequences are KGHSH and LQKENI. The V end was cut by 4 bases, the J end by 3 bases, with 7 bases between. The CDR3 is 13 amino acids. CDR3 amino acids: CASSQGIGNTIYF. CDR3 DNA sequence: TGTGCCAGCTCACAGGGGATTGGAAACACCATATATTTT.

A few counts support this clone. The chain combines TRBV7-9 with TRBJ1-1; 9 bases are shared with TRBD1. Germline trimming cut 4 bases from V and 1 base from J; bases unmatched to any gene: 4. Germline V gene sequence: CDR1 SEHNR, CDR2 FQNEAQ (reference sequence). The CDR3 contains 15 residues. CDR3 region: CASSSRQGGNTEAFF. CDR3 sequence (DNA): TGTGCCAGCAGCTCGAGACAGGGGGGGAACACTGAAGCTTTCTTT.

The gene calls are TRBV6-5 and TRBJ2-7; D assignment may be TRBD1 or TRBD2 (6 bases each). Germline V gives CDR1 MNHEY, CDR2 SVGAGI. V gave up 4 bases and J gave up 2 bases, with 15 bases separating them. The CDR3 extends over 15 amino acids. The CDR3 reads CASSSGRGAPYEQYF. CDR3 coding DNA: TGTGCCAGCAGTTCGGGAAGGGGGGCTCCCTACGAGCAGTACTTC.

The V gene is TRBV5-1, the J gene TRBJ2-7; D not resolved. V shed 3 bases and J shed 5 bases, with 24 bases lying between them. This CDR3 is built from 17 residues. Germline CDR1 reads SGHRS; CDR2 reads YFSETQ. The CDR3 nucleotides read TGCGCCAGCAGCTCCGCCTGGCCCGCGGAGTTTCAGGACGAGCAGTACTTC. This sequence encodes CASSSAWPAEFQDEQYF.

The chain carries TRBV7-9 and TRBJ2-5; 7 bases align to TRBD1. This CDR3 contains 15 residues. V lost 5 bases and J lost 5; bases outside the gene matches: 11. From germline, CDR1 is SEHNR and CDR2 FQNEAQ (reference sequence). CDR3 nucleotide sequence: TGTGCCAGCAGCGCCCAACAGGGGCGAGGGGAGACCCAGTACTTC. Translated, it gives CASSAQQGRGETQYF.

This clone was observed a handful of times. The rearrangement links TRBV24-1 to TRBJ2-3, with 9 bases matching TRBD1. CDR1 is KGHDR and CDR2 is SFDVKD in the germline V gene. The CDR3 length is 17 residues. With V trimmed by 4 bases and J by 2 bases, 9 bases remained unmatched. CDR3 nucleotide sequence: TGTGCCACCAGTGAACTACCGGGACAGGGTTCCACAGATACGCAGTATTTT. It encodes CATSELPGQGSTDTQYF.

V usage is TRBV3-1 (or the pseudogene TRBV3-2) and J usage is TRBJ2-3; no definite D call. Trimming cost V 0 bases and J 6 bases, with 4 bases left between them. This CDR3 comprises 12 residues. Germline CDR1 and CDR2: LGHDT and YNNKEL (reference sequence). CDR3 DNA: TGTGCCAGCAGCCAAGACACTGATACGCAGTATTTT. This codes for CASSQDTDTQYF.

This chain connects TRBV6-5 to TRBJ2-7, with D tentatively TRBD1 (6 bases). Germline CDR1 reads MNHEY; CDR2 reads SVGAGI. Trimming left V 7 bases short and J 6 bases short, with 10 bases between. The CDR3 loop spans 11 amino acids. CDR3 coding DNA: TGTGCCAGCACTACAGGGTTCGAGCAGTACTTC. The encoded protein is CASTTGFEQYF.

Written as DNA, the CDR3 is TGTGCCAGCAGCTTGGAGGGTCATAGCAATCAGCCCCAGCATTTT. Its protein is CASSLEGHSNQPQHF. This chain links TRBV7-2 with TRBJ1-5; D ambiguous. The CDR3 contains 15 residues. The germline CDR1 and CDR2 sequences are SGHTA and FQGNSA. V lost 3 bases and J 0 bases, leaving 9 bases between the germline ends.

The chain links TRBV18 to TRBJ1-4, with TRBD1 matching over 8 bases. The V segment lost 3 bases and the J segment 5 bases; nucleotides outside the gene matches: 11. Germline-derived CDR1 and CDR2 are KGHSH and LQKENI. This CDR3 is 17 amino acids long. DNA for the CDR3: TGTGCCAGCTCACCCCGACAGGGGTCGAACACCAATGAAAAACTGTTTTTT. Encoded protein: CASSPRQGSNTNEKLFF.

V is TRBV11-1 and J is TRBJ2-2; D ambiguous. The germline gives CDR1 SGHAT, CDR2 FQDESV (reference sequence). Trimming removed 6 bases at V and 7 bases at J, with 9 bases between. This CDR3 is 12 amino acids long. In DNA form, the CDR3 reads TGTGCCAGCAGACGCTTTGTCGGGGAGCTGTTTTTT. Protein product: CASRRFVGELFF.

CDR3 DNA: TGTGCCAGCAGCCGACTCACAGGGGTACATGAGCAGTTCTTC. Translating it yields CASSRLTGVHEQFF. The chain couples TRBV7-9 to TRBJ2-1, with 7 positions matching TRBD1. CDR3 length equals 14 residues. Germline V CDR1 and CDR2: SEHNR, FQNEAQ (reference sequence). Germline trimming cut 5 bases from V and 8 bases from J; bases unmatched to any gene: 9.

This clone came up a few times. The genes are TRBV9 and TRBJ1-1; D may be TRBD1 (5 bases). Trimming shortened V by 4 bases and J by 5 bases, and 12 bases separated the two germline ends. This CDR3 region has 13 residues. The germline V gene has CDR1 SGDLS and CDR2 YYNGEE. The chain's CDR3 is CASSTGGKTEAFF. In DNA form, the CDR3 reads TGTGCCAGCAGCACCGGGGGGAAAACTGAAGCTTTCTTT.

The rearrangement links TRBV6-2 or TRBV6-3 to TRBJ1-1; 7 bases are shared with TRBD1. Germline CDR1 MNHEY, CDR2 SVGEGT. The J segment lost 5 bases and the V segment lost 3 bases, leaving 6 bases of the junction unmatched. This CDR3 contains 14 residues. CDR3 DNA sequence: TGTGCCAGCAGTTATCTCCAGGGGGAGACTGAAGCTTTCTTT. Residues: CASSYLQGETEAFF.

This clone came up a few times. This chain links TRBV7-3 with TRBJ2-2, with 9 bases that match TRBD2. This CDR3 is built from 14 residues. Germline CDR1 reads SGHTA; CDR2 reads FQGTGA. J was trimmed by 4 bases and V by 5 bases; bases with no gene match: 2. The CDR3 sequence is CASSATSGTGELFF. CDR3 in DNA: TGTGCCAGCAGCGCGACTAGCGGCACCGGGGAGCTGTTTTTT.

This clone was seen a few times. The CDR3 sequence: CASSFGGRDQPQHF. CDR3 DNA sequence: TGTGCCAGCAGCTTTGGGGGACGGGATCAGCCCCAGCATTTT. The V and J genes are TRBV7-8 and TRBJ1-5; TRBD1 is a possible D gene (5 bases). Germline loops: CDR1 SGHVS, CDR2 FQNEAQ. V was trimmed by 3 bases and J by 5 bases, leaving 11 bases between them. This CDR3 has 14 residues.

A single count supports this clone. The chain combines TRBV7-8 with TRBJ1-1; 8 nucleotides match TRBD1. Trimming took 5 bases from V and 0 from J; bases not matched to a gene: 5. CDR3 length: 15 residues. Germline V gives CDR1 SGHVS, CDR2 FQNEAQ. The DNA for the CDR3 is TGTGCCAGCAGCCCTCAGGGGGCCCTGAACACTGAAGCTTTCTTT. Translating gives CASSPQGALNTEAFF.

The CDR3 sequence: CASSLADRPRGYGYTF. For the CDR3, the DNA is TGTGCCAGCAGCTTAGCCGACAGGCCCCGTGGGTATGGCTACACCTTC. V gene TRBV7-2 combines with J gene TRBJ1-2; D perhaps matches TRBD1 (6 bases). Germline V gene sequence: CDR1 SGHTA, CDR2 FQGNSA. Trimming shortened V by 0 bases and J by 5 bases, and 16 bases separated the two germline ends. CDR3 length equals 16 residues.

The chain combines TRBV9 with TRBJ1-6; D is perhaps TRBD1 (6 bases). Trimming cost V 0 bases and J 10 bases, with 20 bases left between them. CDR1 SGDLS and CDR2 YYNGEE come from the germline V gene. This CDR3 spans 17 amino acids. The CDR3 spells CASSVGDGGRGSSPLHF. The DNA of the CDR3 is TGTGCCAGCAGCGTAGGGGATGGGGGCAGGGGATCGTCACCCCTCCACTTT.

This clone came up a few times. This chain uses TRBV19 with TRBJ2-7; D is perhaps TRBD1 (6 bases). Germline CDR1 is LNHDA and CDR2 is SQIVND (reference sequence). The CDR3 loop spans 16 amino acids. V gave up 5 bases and J gave up 3 bases, with 20 bases separating them. CDR3 bases: TGTGCCAGTAGTCTCCACCCTGACAGGTACTACTACGAGCAGTACTTC. Protein sequence: CASSLHPDRYYYEQYF.

This chain links TRBV25-1 with TRBJ2-3, with TRBD2 matching 12 bases. Looked up from germline, CDR1 is MGHDK and CDR2 is SYGVNS. V shed 5 bases and J 0 bases; nucleotides not matched to a gene: 6. The CDR3 covers 17 residues. In nucleotides, the CDR3 is TGTGCCAGCAGTAAAAGGACTAGCGGGGCGAGCACAGATACGCAGTATTTT. Encoded protein: CASSKRTSGASTDTQYF.

The genes are TRBV21-1 and TRBJ2-5; TRBD2, the table's D call, lacks a check against the DNA. TRBV21-1 is labeled a pseudogene. The CDR3 is made up of 19 amino acids. CDR3 residues: CASSYRRPHSGGCNETQYF. The CDR3 DNA is TGTGCCAGCAGCTATAGGAGGCCGCACAGCGGGGGGTGTAATGAGACCCAGTACTTC.

V and J are TRBV3-1 (or the pseudogene TRBV3-2) and TRBJ2-5; D call uncertain. The germline gives CDR1 LGHDT, CDR2 YNNKEL (reference sequence). The ends were cut back, 0 bases at V and 4 bases at J, with 15 bases in the middle. This CDR3 is built from 16 residues. The DNA for the CDR3 is TGTGCCAGCAGCCAAGATGGCAGGAGCTCAGGAGAGACCCAGTACTTC. It specifies CASSQDGRSSGETQYF.

On this clone: A junction boundary mismatches the germline segment, possibly from a read error. This chain uses TRBV19 with TRBJ1-1; tentatively, D is TRBD1 (5 bases). The CDR3 is made up of 11 amino acids. The germline V gene encodes CDR1 LNHDA and CDR2 SQIVND (reference sequence). CDR3: CASSLTGRWTF. CDR3 coding DNA: TGTGCCAGTAGTCTCACGGGACGGTGGACTTTT.

The chain combines TRBV7-2 with TRBJ2-7; tentatively, D is TRBD1 (5 bases). CDR1 is SGHTA and CDR2 is FQGNSA in the germline V gene. V shed 1 base and J shed 0 bases, with 10 bases lying between them. The CDR3 sequence is 15 residues long. The CDR3 DNA reads as TGTGCCAGCAGCTTAGTTCCCGACAGCTCCTACGAGCAGTACTTC. Amino acids: CASSLVPDSSYEQYF.